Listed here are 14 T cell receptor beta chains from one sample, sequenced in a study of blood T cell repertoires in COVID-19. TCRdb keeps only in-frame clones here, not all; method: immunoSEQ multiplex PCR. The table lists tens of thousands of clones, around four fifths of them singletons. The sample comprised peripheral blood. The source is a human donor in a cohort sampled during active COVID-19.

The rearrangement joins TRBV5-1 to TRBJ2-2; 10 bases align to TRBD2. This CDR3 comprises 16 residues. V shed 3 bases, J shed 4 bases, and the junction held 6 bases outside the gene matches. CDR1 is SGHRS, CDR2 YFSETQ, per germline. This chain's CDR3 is CASSSLAGGSTGELFF. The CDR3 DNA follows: TGCGCCAGCAGCTCCTTAGCGGGGGGAAGCACCGGGGAGCTGTTTTTT. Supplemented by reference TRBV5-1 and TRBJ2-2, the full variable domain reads KAGVTQTPRYLIKTRGQQVTLSCSPISGHRSVSWYQQTPGQGLQFLFEYFSETQRNKGNFPGRFSGRQFSNSRSEMNVSTLELGDSALYLCASSSLAGGSTGELFFGEGSRLTVL.

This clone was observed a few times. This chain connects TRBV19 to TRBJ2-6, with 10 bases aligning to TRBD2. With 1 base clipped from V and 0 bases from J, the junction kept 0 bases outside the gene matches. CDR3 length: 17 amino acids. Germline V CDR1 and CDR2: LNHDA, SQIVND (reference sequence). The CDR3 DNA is TGTGCCAGTAGTATAGGACTAGCGGGCTCTGGGGCCAACGTCCTGACTTTC. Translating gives CASSIGLAGSGANVLTF.

The CDR3 sequence is CASSPSVSPAYEQYF. In nucleotides, the CDR3 is TGTGCCAGCAGCCCCTCAGTAAGTCCAGCCTACGAGCAGTACTTC. J is TRBJ2-7 and V is TRBV7-2; D gene uncertain. CDR3 size: 15 residues. Germline V gene data show CDR1 as SGHTA and CDR2 as FQGNSA. With 5 bases removed from V and 2 bases from J, the gap between germline ends came to 16 bases.

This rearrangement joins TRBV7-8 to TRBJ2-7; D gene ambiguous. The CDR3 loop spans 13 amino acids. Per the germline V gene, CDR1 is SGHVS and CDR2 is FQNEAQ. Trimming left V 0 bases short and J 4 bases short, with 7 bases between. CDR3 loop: CASSLASSYEQYF. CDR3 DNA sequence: TGTGCCAGCAGCTTAGCTTCTTCGTACGAGCAGTACTTC.

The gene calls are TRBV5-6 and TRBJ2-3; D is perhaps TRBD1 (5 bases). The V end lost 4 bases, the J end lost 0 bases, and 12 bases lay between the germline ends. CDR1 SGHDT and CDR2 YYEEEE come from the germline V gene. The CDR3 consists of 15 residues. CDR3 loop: CASSIGAVSTDTQYF. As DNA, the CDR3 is TGTGCCAGCAGCATTGGGGCCGTAAGCACAGATACGCAGTATTTT.

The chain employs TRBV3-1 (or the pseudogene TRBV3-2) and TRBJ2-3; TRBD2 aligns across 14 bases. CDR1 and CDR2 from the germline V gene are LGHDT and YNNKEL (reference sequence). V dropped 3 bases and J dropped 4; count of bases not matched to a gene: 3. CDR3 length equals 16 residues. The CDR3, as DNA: TGTGCCAGCAGCCACCCGACTAGCGGGGGGGCAGATACGCAGTATTTT. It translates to CASSHPTSGGADTQYF.

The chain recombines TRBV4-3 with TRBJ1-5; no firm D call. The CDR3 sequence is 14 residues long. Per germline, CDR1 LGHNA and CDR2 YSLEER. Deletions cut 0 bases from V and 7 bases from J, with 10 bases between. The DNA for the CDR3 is TGCGCCAGCAGCCAAGATCTAGGAGGACAGCCCCAGCATTTT. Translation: CASSQDLGGQPQHF.

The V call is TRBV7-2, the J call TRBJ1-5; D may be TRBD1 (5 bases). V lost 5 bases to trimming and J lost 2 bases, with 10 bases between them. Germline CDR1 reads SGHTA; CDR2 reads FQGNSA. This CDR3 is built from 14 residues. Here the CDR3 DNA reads TGTGCCAGCAGCCCTCCGGGGGGCAATCAGCCCCAGCATTTT. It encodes CASSPPGGNQPQHF.

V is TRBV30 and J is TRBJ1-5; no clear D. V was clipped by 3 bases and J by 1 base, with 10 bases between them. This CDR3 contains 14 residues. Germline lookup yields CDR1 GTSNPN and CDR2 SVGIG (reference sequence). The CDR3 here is CAWRTGRSNQPQHF. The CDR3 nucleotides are TGTGCCTGGAGAACGGGTCGGAGCAATCAGCCCCAGCATTTT.

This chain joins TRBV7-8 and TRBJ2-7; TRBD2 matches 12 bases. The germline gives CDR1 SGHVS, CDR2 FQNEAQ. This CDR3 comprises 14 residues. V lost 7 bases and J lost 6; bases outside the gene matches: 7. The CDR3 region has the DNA TGTGCCAGCACCCGGACTAGCGGGATCATCGAGCAGTACTTC. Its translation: CASTRTSGIIEQYF.

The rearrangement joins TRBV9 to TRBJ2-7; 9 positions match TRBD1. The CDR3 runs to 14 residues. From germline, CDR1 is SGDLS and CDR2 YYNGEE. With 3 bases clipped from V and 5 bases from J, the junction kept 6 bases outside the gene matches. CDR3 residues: CASSARDRVDEQYF. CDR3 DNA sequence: TGTGCCAGCAGCGCCCGGGACAGGGTGGACGAGCAGTACTTC.

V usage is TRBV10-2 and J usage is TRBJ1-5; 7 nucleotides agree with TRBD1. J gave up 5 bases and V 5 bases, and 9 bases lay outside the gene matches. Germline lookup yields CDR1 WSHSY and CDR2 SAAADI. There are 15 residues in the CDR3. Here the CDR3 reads CASSPTGTADQPQHF. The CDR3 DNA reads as TGCGCCAGCAGTCCCACCGGGACAGCAGATCAGCCCCAGCATTTT.

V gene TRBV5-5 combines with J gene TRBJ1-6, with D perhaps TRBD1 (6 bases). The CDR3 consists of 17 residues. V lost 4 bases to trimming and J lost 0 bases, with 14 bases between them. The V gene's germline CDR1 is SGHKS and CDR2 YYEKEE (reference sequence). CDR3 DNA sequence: TGTGCCAGCAGCCCACGGACAGCGAGCTCCTATAATTCACCCCTCCACTTT. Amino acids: CASSPRTASSYNSPLHF.

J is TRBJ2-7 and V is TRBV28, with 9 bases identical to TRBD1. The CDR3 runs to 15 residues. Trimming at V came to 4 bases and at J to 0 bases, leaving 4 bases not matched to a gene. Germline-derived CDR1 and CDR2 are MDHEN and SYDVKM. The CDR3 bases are TGTGCCAGCAGTTCGACAGGGGGTAGCTCCTACGAGCAGTACTTC. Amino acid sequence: CASSSTGGSSYEQYF.